The source of this TCR beta chain is a study of vaccination and CD4 T cells after COVID-19. Background on the study: Control cultures were given a CEFX pool, an HIV-1 Nef pool, or no peptide.

Sample share makes this clonotype large. The antigen is not known. The CDR3 totals 14 residues. Per the germline V gene, CDR1 is SGHDT and CDR2 is YYEEEE. V lost 4 bases, J lost 3 bases, and 13 bases lay in between. Oncomine TCR Beta short-read sequencing was applied to DNA from cultured CD4+ T cells. A single record per CDR3 protein comes from TCRdb applying MiXCR to the PCR reads. The sample holds approximately 10,000 distinct CDR3 sequences; approximately 59% are singletons and the top ten take roughly 15%. As for treatment: approximately nine-day PBMC culture with coronavirus spike peptide pools or control peptides (ViraFEST assay). The ViraFEST method relied on peptide pools to expand antigen-specific T cells, followed by TCR sequencing.

V and J are TRBV5-6 and TRBJ1-1, with D hard to call. The sequencing sample was made of CD4+ T cells from blood, cultured in vitro. The receptor comes from a human donor who had recovered from COVID-19. The CDR3 sequence is CASSPTGMHTEAFF. The CDR3 DNA reads TGTGCCAGCAGCCCCACGGGGATGCACACTGAAGCTTTCTTT.